This T cell receptor (beta chain) came from a study of chemoradiotherapy in HPV16-positive cancers. This CDR3 has 16 amino acids. V shed 4 bases and J 5 bases; nucleotides not matched to a gene: 12. Germline CDR1 reads SGHNT; CDR2 reads YYREEE (reference sequence). Remarks on this clone: What it binds is unknown.

The study, taken as a whole, reports: Candidate HPV-specific clones and E7-related TCR motifs grew in tumor during treatment. Functional assays defining HPV-specific T cells used only a couple of HPV16-positive patients. HPV-responsive T-cell expansion during chemoradiotherapy was linked to improved recurrence-free survival in HPV16-positive patients.

Measured with immunoSEQ multiplex PCR; TCRdb has only the in-frame clones, and not every one. The data hold roughly 25,000 clones, with more than 85% observed a single time. The chain links TRBV5-4 to TRBJ2-1; 7 bases map to TRBD2. This TCR was recovered from a human donor with HPV-associated anogenital cancer. The sequenced sample was blood, obtained from a patient who underwent chemoradiotherapy. The chain's CDR3 is CASSLYRDYANNEQFF. The CDR3 DNA reads TGTGCCAGCAGCCTATACCGGGACTACGCCAACAATGAGCAGTTCTTC.